The rows below give T cell receptor beta chains drawn from one sample of a study of cytotoxic CD8 clonotypes in ibrutinib-treated CLL. This table comes from immunoSEQ multiplex PCR, and its TCRdb copy is limited to in-frame clones, with some not included. The sample includes a few hundred thousand clones, roughly 70% of them seen just once. The sequences come from PBMCs, collected after 24 months of ibrutinib treatment. These TCRs come from a human donor with chronic lymphocytic leukemia. Each CDR3 is given with its conserved first and last residue. A D gene is named only where the DNA matches it firmly. Expanded clones get a size class; other rows say once, few or many, or leave the size out.

d_call clone_size j_call v_call cdr3_nt cdr3_aa
- few TRBJ1-5 TRBV18 TGTGCCAGCTCAGGACCGGGTGGTCAGCCCCAGCATTTT CASSGPGGQPQHF
- - TRBJ2-7 TRBV19 TGTGCCAGTATGTTGACTAGCTCCTACGAGCAGTACTTC CASMLTSSYEQYF
TRBD2 - TRBJ2-7 TRBV19 TGTGCCAGTAGTATATCCGTGGGACTGGGAGGGTACGAGCAGTACTTC CASSISVGLGGYEQYF
- few TRBJ2-7 TRBV6-6 TGTGCCAGCAGCCGGGGTGACAGGGAGCAGTACTTC CASSRGDREQYF
TRBD1 - TRBJ2-1 TRBV5-1 TGCGCCAGCGGGACAGGGGGCTTTAATGAGCAGTTCTTC CASGTGGFNEQFF
- - TRBJ2-7 TRBV27 TGTGCCAGCAGTTTCCCCAATACTGAGCAGTACTTC CASSFPNTEQYF
- - TRBJ2-1 TRBV10-3 TGTGCCATCAGTGAGTCGATCACAGGGAAGGGTTACAATGAGCAGTTCTTC CAISESITGKGYNEQFF
- - TRBJ2-3 TRBV10-3 TGTGCCATCAGTGTGGTACTTAGCACAGATACGCAGTATTTT CAISVVLSTDTQYF
- - TRBJ1-2 TRBV19 TGTGCCAGTACTAACGAAGGGGACGTCTATGGCTACACCTTC CASTNEGDVYGYTF
- - TRBJ2-3 TRBV7-3 TGTGCCAGCAGTATGGGGGCAGGGAGTAGCACAGATACGCAGTATTTT CASSMGAGSSTDTQYF
- few TRBJ2-7 TRBV19 TGTGCCAGTAGTACCTCTCATATGGGACGATTCTACGAGCAGTACTTC CASSTSHMGRFYEQYF
- - TRBJ2-1 TRBV5-1 TGCGCCAGCAGCCGGGGGTCTTCCTACAATGAGCAGTTCTTC CASSRGSSYNEQFF
- - TRBJ2-7 TRBV4-2 TGTGCCAGCAGCCTAGGGCTAGCTATCTACGAGCAGTACTTC CASSLGLAIYEQYF
TRBD1 - TRBJ2-7 TRBV11-3 TGTGCCAGCAGGACCGGGACAGGGGAGGGTGAGCAGTACTTC CASRTGTGEGEQYF
TRBD1 - TRBJ1-2 TRBV5-1 TGCGCCAGCAGCTCCGGACAGGGGGCATATGCCAACTATGGCTACACCTTC CASSSGQGAYANYGYTF
TRBD2 - TRBJ2-1 TRBV9 TGTGCCAGCAGCGTACTAGCGGGGAACAATGAGCAGTTCTTC CASSVLAGNNEQFF
TRBD2 - TRBJ2-7 TRBV6-1 TGTGCCAGCACCGACGCGGGGGGTCGCGAGCAGTACTTC CASTDAGGREQYF
TRBD1 - TRBJ2-1 TRBV6-4 TGTGCCAGCAGTGATTGGAAGGGGGCAGACGAGCAGTTCTTC CASSDWKGADEQFF
- - TRBJ2-1 TRBV20-1 TGCAGTGCTACACGGGGCAATGAGCAGTTCTTC CSATRGNEQFF
- - TRBJ2-7 TRBV7-2 TGTGCCAGCAGCATAGGCGGCCAGGGGTTCGAGCAGTACTTC CASSIGGQGFEQYF
- - TRBJ2-1 TRBV10-3 TGTGCCATCAGTGAGGCCCCGAAGAATGAGCAGTTCTTC CAISEAPKNEQFF
- few TRBJ1-5 TRBV2 TGTGCCAGCAGCCCCACAGGTAGCAATCAGCCCCAGCATTTT CASSPTGSNQPQHF
- many TRBJ1-2 TRBV5-5 TGTGCCAGCAGCTTGGAGGGGGGCCTTAACTATGGCTACACCTTC CASSLEGGLNYGYTF
- - TRBJ2-3 TRBV29-1 TGCAGCGCACCCACATGGGACTCCCCGGGAGCCGCCATGGTTACGCAGTATTTT CSAPTWDSPGAAMVTQYF
- few TRBJ1-1 TRBV5-4 TGTGCCAGCAGCTTAAGGAACACTGAAGCTTTCTTT CASSLRNTEAFF
- once TRBJ2-7 TRBV6-1 TGTGCCAGCAGTCCGCTACCGACTAACACCTACGAGCAGTACTTC CASSPLPTNTYEQYF
- - TRBJ2-5 TRBV6-5 TGTGCCAGCAGTTACTCGAGGGGCGGTGAGACCCAGTACTTC CASSYSRGGETQYF
- - TRBJ2-1 TRBV28 TGTGCCAGCAGTTGGACAGACAATGAGCAGTTCTTC CASSWTDNEQFF
TRBD1 - TRBJ1-5 TRBV6-5 TGTGCCAGCAGTGGACAGGGGGATCAGCCCCAGCATTTT CASSGQGDQPQHF
- - TRBJ2-7 TRBV5-1 TGCGCCAGCAGTCTCTTCGACACGGGAGCCGAGCAGTACTTC CASSLFDTGAEQYF
- - TRBJ2-7 TRBV19 TGTGCCAGTAGTCTGGGGGACCCTTCCTACGAGCAGTACTTC CASSLGDPSYEQYF
TRBD1 - TRBJ1-2 TRBV29-1 TGCAGCGTGGGGGGGACAGGCAAATATGGCTACACCTTC CSVGGTGKYGYTF
TRBD2 - TRBJ2-5 TRBV25-1 TGTGCCAGCAGCACTCTAGCGGAAGGTGGAGAGACCCAGTACTTC CASSTLAEGGETQYF
- - TRBJ2-7 TRBV4-3 TGCGCCAGCAGCCAAGATCGTGATTTTACCTACGAGCAGTACTTC CASSQDRDFTYEQYF
TRBD2 once TRBJ2-7 TRBV18 TGTGCCAGCTCACCACCGAAGGCTAGCGGGACCTACGAGCAGTACTTC CASSPPKASGTYEQYF
- - TRBJ2-5 TRBV10-2 TGCGCCAGCAGTGTACGTAGCAGAGCGGGCTCCAAAGAGACCCAGTACTTC CASSVRSRAGSKETQYF
TRBD1 - TRBJ2-7 TRBV29-1 TGCAGCGTGGGGACAGGGTCCACCTACGAGCAGTACTTC CSVGTGSTYEQYF
TRBD1 - TRBJ2-4 TRBV28 TGTGCCAGCAATATGGGACAGGCGAGCAAAAACATTCAGTACTTC CASNMGQASKNIQYF
- - TRBJ2-7 TRBV27 TGTGCCAGCAGTCCTAGCGAGGTCTCCTACGAGCAGTACTTC CASSPSEVSYEQYF
- once TRBJ2-5 TRBV29-1 TGCAGCGTTGTGCCTAATTTGGAGACCCAGTACTTC CSVVPNLETQYF
- few TRBJ2-7 TRBV30 TGTGCCTGGAGTGTATCGCTCGAGCAGTACTTC CAWSVSLEQYF
TRBD2 - TRBJ2-5 TRBV5-1 TGCGCCAGCAGCGGAACTAGCGGGAAGGGGGAGACCCAGTACTTC CASSGTSGKGETQYF
TRBD1 - TRBJ2-7 TRBV5-6 TGTGCCAGCAGCCCGACCGGGACAGGGGGCTACGAGCAGTACTTC CASSPTGTGGYEQYF
TRBD1 few TRBJ2-2 TRBV5-1 TGCGCCAGCAGCTGGGGAGGGACAGGGGAAGCCACCGGGGAGCTGTTTTTT CASSWGGTGEATGELFF
- few TRBJ1-2 TRBV20-1 TGCAGTGCTAGGGGCCTGGCGGGCTACACCTTC CSARGLAGYTF